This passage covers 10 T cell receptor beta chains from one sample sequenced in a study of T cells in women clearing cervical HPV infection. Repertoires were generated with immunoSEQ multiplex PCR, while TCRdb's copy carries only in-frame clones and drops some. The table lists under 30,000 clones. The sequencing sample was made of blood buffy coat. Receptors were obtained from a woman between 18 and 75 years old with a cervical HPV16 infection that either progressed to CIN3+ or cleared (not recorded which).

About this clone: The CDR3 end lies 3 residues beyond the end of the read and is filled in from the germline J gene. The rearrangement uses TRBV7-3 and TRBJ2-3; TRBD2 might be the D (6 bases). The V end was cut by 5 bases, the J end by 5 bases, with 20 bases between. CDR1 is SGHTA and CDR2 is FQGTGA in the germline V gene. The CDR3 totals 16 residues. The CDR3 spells CASSETGVRVRDTQYF. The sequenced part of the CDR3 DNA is TGTGCCAGCAGCGAAACGGGGGTCCGAGTGCGAGATACG.

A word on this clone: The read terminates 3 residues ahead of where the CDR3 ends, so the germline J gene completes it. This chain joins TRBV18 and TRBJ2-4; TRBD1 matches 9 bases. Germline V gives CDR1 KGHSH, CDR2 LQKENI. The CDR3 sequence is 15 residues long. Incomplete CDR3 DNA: TGTGCCAGCTCAAGCCGGGACAGGGCGGGCTATGGT. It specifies CASSSRDRAGYG. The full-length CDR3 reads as CASSSRDRAGYGQYF.

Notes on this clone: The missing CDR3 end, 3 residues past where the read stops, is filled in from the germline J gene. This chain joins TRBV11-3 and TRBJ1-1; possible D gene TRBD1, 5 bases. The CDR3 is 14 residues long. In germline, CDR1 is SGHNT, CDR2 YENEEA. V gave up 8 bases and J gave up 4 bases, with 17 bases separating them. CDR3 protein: CASGTGGSSTEAFF. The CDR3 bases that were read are TGTGCCAGCGGGACCGGGGGGTCGAGCACTGAA.

CDR3 loop: CASSMRHRSSYNEQFF. The CDR3 DNA, read in part, is TGTGCCAGCAGCATGAGACACAGGAGCTCCTACAATGAG. V and J are TRBV5-4 and TRBJ2-1, with D perhaps matching TRBD1 (5 bases). The read halts 3 residues ahead of the CDR3 end, with the missing end drawn from the germline J gene. Germline V gene sequence: CDR1 SGHNT, CDR2 YYREEE (reference sequence). This CDR3 is 16 amino acids long. V lost 4 bases to trimming and J lost 0 bases, with 14 bases between them.

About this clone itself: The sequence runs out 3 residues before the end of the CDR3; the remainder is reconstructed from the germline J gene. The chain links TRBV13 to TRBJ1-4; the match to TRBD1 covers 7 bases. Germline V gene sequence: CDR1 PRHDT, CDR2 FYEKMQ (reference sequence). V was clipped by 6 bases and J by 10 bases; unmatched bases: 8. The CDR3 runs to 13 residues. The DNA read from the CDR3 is TGTGCCAGCAGTCGACAGGGCTTAGGAAAA. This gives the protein CASSRQGLGK. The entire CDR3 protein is CASSRQGLGKLFF.

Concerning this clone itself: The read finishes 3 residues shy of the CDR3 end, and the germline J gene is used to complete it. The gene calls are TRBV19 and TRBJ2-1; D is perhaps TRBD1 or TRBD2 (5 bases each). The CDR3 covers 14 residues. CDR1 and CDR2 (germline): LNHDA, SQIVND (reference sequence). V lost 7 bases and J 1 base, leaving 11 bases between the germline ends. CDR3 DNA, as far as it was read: TGTGCCAGTACCGCAGGGAGATCCTACAATGAG. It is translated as CASTAGRSYNE. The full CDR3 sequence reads CASTAGRSYNEQFF.

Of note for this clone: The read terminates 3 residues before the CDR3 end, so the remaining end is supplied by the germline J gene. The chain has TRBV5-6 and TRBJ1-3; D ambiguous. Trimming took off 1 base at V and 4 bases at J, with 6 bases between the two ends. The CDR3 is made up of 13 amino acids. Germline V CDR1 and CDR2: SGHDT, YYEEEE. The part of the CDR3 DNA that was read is TGTGCCAGCAGCTTGACAGTGGGAAACACC. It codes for CASSLTVGNT. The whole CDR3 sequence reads CASSLTVGNTIYF.

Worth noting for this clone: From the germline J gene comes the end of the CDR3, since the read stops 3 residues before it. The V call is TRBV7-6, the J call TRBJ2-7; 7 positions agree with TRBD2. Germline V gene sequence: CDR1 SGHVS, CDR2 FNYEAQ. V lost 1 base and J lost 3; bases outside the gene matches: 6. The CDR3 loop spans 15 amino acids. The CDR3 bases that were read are TGTGCCAGCAGCTTAGAGTTCGGGGAGGGCTACGAG. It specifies CASSLEFGEGYE. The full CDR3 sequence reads CASSLEFGEGYEQYF.

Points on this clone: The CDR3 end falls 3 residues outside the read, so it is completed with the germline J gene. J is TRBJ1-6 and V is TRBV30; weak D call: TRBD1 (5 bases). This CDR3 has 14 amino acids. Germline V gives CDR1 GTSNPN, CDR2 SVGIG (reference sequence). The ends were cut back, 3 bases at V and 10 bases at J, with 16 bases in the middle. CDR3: CAWRFQGSQSPLHF. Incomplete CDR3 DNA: TGTGCCTGGAGGTTTCAGGGCTCCCAGTCACCC.

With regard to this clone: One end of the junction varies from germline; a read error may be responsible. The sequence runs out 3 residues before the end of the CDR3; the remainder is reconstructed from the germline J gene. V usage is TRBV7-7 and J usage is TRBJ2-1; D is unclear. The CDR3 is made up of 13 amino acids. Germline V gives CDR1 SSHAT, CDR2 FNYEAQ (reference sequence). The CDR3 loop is CASSPNRDNEQFF. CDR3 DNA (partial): TGTGCTAGCAGCCCGAACCGGGACAATGAG.